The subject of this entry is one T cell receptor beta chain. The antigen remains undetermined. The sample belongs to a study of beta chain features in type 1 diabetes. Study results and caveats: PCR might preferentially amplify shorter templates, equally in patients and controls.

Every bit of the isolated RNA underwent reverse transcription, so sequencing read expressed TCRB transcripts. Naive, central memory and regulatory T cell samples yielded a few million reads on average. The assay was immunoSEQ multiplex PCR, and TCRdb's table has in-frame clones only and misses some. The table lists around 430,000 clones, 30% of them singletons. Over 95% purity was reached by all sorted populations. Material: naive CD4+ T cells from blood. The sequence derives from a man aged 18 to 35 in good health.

The CDR3 DNA is TGTGCCAGCAGCCACACAGGGGATCTATGGGTAGGGACCCAGTACTTC. It codes for CASSHTGDLWVGTQYF. The gene calls are TRBV28 and TRBJ2-5; 7 bases match TRBD1. Germline lookup yields CDR1 MDHEN and CDR2 SYDVKM. The CDR3 covers 16 residues. Unmatched junction bases numbered 17, after V lost 6 bases and J lost 7 bases.